The subject of this entry is one T cell receptor beta chain. Other DNA sequences in the sample encode the same CDR3. This entry comes from a study of blood T cell repertoires in COVID-19. At the level of the study: T cells, B-cell-depleted T cells, or PBMCs supplied cDNA or gDNA.

The CDR3 contains 14 residues. Germline CDR1 is MDHEN and CDR2 is SYDVKM. Trimming shortened V by 4 bases and J by 0 bases, and 9 bases separated the two germline ends. In the authors' workflow: Estimated nucleated cell counts came from reference gene primer amplification. The assay was immunoSEQ multiplex PCR, and TCRdb's table has in-frame clones only and misses some. V and J calls and clone size are given by that table; D and trimming were obtained from the DNA. The sample records 140,000 or so clones, roughly 80% being singletons. The receptor was derived from a woman aged 80 or over with acute or convalescent COVID-19. The sequencing sample was made of peripheral blood. The genes are TRBV28 and TRBJ1-1; possible D gene TRBD1, 6 bases. The CDR3: CASSSTGLNTEAFF. The CDR3 DNA reads TGTGCCAGCAGTTCTACAGGGTTGAACACTGAAGCTTTCTTT. Supplemented by reference TRBV28 and TRBJ1-1, the full variable domain reads DVKVTQSSRYLVKRTGEKVFLECVQDMDHENMFWYRQDPGLGLRLIYFSYDVKMKEKGDIPEGYSVSREKKERFSLILESASTNQTSMYLCASSSTGLNTEAFFGQGTRLTVV.